Below are 30 T cell receptor beta chains sequenced from a single sample in a study of cytomegalovirus exposure and HLA in healthy donors. The assay was immunoSEQ multiplex PCR, and TCRdb's table has in-frame clones only and misses some. Of about 120,000 clones in the sample, roughly 88% are singletons; the top ten hold roughly 6%. The sample comprised PBMCs. The receptors were gathered from a woman aged 18-29 years in good health and CMV-seropositive.

This chain joins TRBV21-1 and TRBJ2-1; the table calls TRBD1, which could not be checked here. TRBV21-1 is noted as a pseudogene. This CDR3 has 12 residues. The CDR3 DNA reads as TGTGCCAGCAGCACTACAGGGCTCGAGCAGTTCTTC. As protein: CASSTTGLEQFF.

V and J are TRBV7-9 and TRBJ2-7; D is uncertain. V lost 2 bases and J lost 2, with 4 bases in between. This CDR3 is built from 12 residues. The germline CDR1 and CDR2 sequences are SEHNR and FQNEAQ (reference sequence). Here the CDR3 reads CASSLLTYEQYF. In DNA form, the CDR3 reads TGTGCCAGCAGCTTACTAACCTACGAGCAGTACTTC.

The rearrangement uses TRBV6-5 and TRBJ1-5, with D perhaps TRBD1 (6 bases). The V gene lost 9 bases and the J gene lost 0 bases, with 15 bases spanning the gap. Germline-derived CDR1 and CDR2 are MNHEY and SVGAGI. The CDR3 totals 15 residues. The CDR3 DNA follows: TGTGCCAGTAAGCGAGGGACATATAGCAATCAGCCCCAGCATTTT. Translating gives CASKRGTYSNQPQHF.

V usage is TRBV6-5 and J usage is TRBJ1-1; D is perhaps TRBD1 (6 bases). V was trimmed by 0 bases and J by 6 bases, leaving 14 bases between them. The CDR3 has 15 residues. CDR1 MNHEY and CDR2 SVGAGI come from the germline V gene. For the CDR3, the DNA is TGTGCCAGCAGTTACTCCTCAGGGGTGATATCTGAAGCTTTCTTT. As protein: CASSYSSGVISEAFF.

The chain is built from TRBV5-1 and TRBJ1-2; 11 bases align to TRBD1. Germline V gene sequence: CDR1 SGHRS, CDR2 YFSETQ. The CDR3 contains 15 residues. V lost 3 bases and J lost 6; bases outside the gene matches: 7. This CDR3 is CASSSRGTGGNGYTF. Here the CDR3 DNA reads TGCGCCAGCAGCTCCCGTGGGACAGGGGGGAATGGCTACACCTTC.

This rearrangement joins TRBV19 to TRBJ1-1; 11 bases fit TRBD1. The J segment lost 8 bases and the V segment lost 5 bases, leaving 13 bases of the junction unmatched. CDR1 and CDR2 from the germline V gene are LNHDA and SQIVND (reference sequence). The CDR3 loop spans 16 amino acids. The CDR3 DNA reads as TGTGCCAGTAGTCCTTGGACAGGGGGCCTACCCATCGAAGCTTTCTTT. Protein sequence: CASSPWTGGLPIEAFF.

The chain's CDR3 is CASSSTGISYEQYF. Written as DNA, the CDR3 is TGTGCCAGCAGCTCGACAGGAATCTCCTACGAGCAGTACTTC. This sequence joins TRBV7-9 and TRBJ2-7; the D gene is possibly TRBD1 (6 bases). This CDR3 spans 14 amino acids. Germline values: CDR1 SEHNR, CDR2 FQNEAQ (reference sequence). Trimming took 4 bases from V and 0 from J, leaving 10 bases between them.

The gene calls are TRBV7-3 and TRBJ2-1; 8 bases agree with TRBD2. The CDR3 runs to 16 residues. The germline V gene encodes CDR1 SGHTA and CDR2 FQGTGA. Trimming took 5 bases from V and 0 from J; bases not matched to a gene: 6. CDR3 protein: CASSLTSVSSYNEQFF. The CDR3 DNA reads as TGTGCCAGCAGCCTGACTAGCGTTAGCTCCTACAATGAGCAGTTCTTC.

This sequence joins TRBV28 and TRBJ2-7; 7 bases line up with TRBD1. The CDR3 covers 15 residues. Germline V CDR1 and CDR2: MDHEN, SYDVKM. V shed 2 bases, J shed 4 bases, and the junction held 8 bases outside the gene matches. The CDR3 coding sequence is TGTGCCAGCAGTTTAGAGGACAGGTCCCGATACGAGCAGTACTTC. The encoded protein is CASSLEDRSRYEQYF. Combining the CDR3 with reference TRBV28 and TRBJ2-7 gives the whole variable domain DVKVTQSSRYLVKRTGEKVFLECVQDMDHENMFWYRQDPGLGLRLIYFSYDVKMKEKGDIPEGYSVSREKKERFSLILESASTNQTSMYLCASSLEDRSRYEQYFGPGTRLTVT.

CDR3 protein: CASSLAEDRGRRDIQYF. The CDR3 DNA sequence: TGTGCCAGCAGCTTGGCCGAGGACAGGGGGCGAAGGGACATTCAGTACTTC. The V and J genes are TRBV5-5 and TRBJ2-4; 11 bases are a match to TRBD1. J lost 8 bases, V lost 0 bases, and 10 bases had no gene match. The CDR3 is made up of 17 amino acids. Germline CDR1 reads SGHKS; CDR2 reads YYEKEE (reference sequence). Using reference TRBV5-5 and TRBJ2-4 for the parts outside the CDR3, the full variable domain is DAGVTQSPTHLIKTRGQQVTLRCSPISGHKSVSWYQQVLGQGPQFIFQYYEKEERGRGNFPDRFSARQFPNYSSELNVNALLLGDSALYLCASSLAEDRGRRDIQYFGAGTRLSVL.

This clone was seen just once. The chain combines TRBV19 with TRBJ1-5; D call uncertain. This CDR3 is built from 14 residues. V gave up 6 bases and J gave up 4 bases, with 13 bases separating them. Germline V CDR1 and CDR2: LNHDA, SQIVND (reference sequence). The CDR3 sequence is CASRVETVNQPQHF. The CDR3 DNA reads TGTGCCAGTAGGGTCGAAACAGTGAATCAGCCCCAGCATTTT.

This rearrangement joins TRBV11-3 to TRBJ2-1, with 7 bases aligning to TRBD2. V trimming: 6 bases; J trimming: 10 bases; junction bases outside the gene matches: 15. Looked up from germline, CDR1 is SGHNT and CDR2 is YENEEA. This CDR3 comprises 15 residues. Written as DNA, the CDR3 is TGTGCCAGCAGGGGGGGGGACCTCCAGGCGTCGGAGCAGTTCTTC. Translated, it gives CASRGGDLQASEQFF.

The chain uses TRBV27 and TRBJ1-2, with D possibly being TRBD1 (5 bases). In germline, CDR1 is MNHEY, CDR2 SMNVEV (reference sequence). V was shortened by 5 bases and J by 8 bases, with 18 bases between the two germline ends. This CDR3 contains 14 residues. The DNA for the CDR3 is TGTGCCAGCAGTCCCACCCGGGACGGGAGAGGCTACACCTTC. Translated, it gives CASSPTRDGRGYTF.

V usage is TRBV5-1 and J usage is TRBJ2-3; 12 bases agree with TRBD2. Germline-derived CDR1 and CDR2 are SGHRS and YFSETQ. The ends lost 2 bases at V and 5 bases at J; junction bases unmatched: 3. CDR3 size: 15 residues. CDR3 DNA sequence: TGCGCCAGCAGCTTCCTAGCGGGAGGGATAGATACGCAGTATTTT. Translating gives CASSFLAGGIDTQYF.

CDR3 amino acids: CASSLDSYTQYF. DNA of the CDR3: TGTGCCAGCAGCTTGGACTCATATACGCAGTATTTT. The chain has TRBV11-2 and TRBJ2-3; tentatively, D is TRBD2 (5 bases). Germline V gene sequence: CDR1 SGHAT, CDR2 FQNNGV. The CDR3 is 12 amino acids. V lost 3 bases to trimming and J lost 7 bases, with 8 bases between them.

The chain links TRBV27 to TRBJ1-2, with 8 nucleotides matching TRBD1. V shed 0 bases and J 1 base; nucleotides not matched to a gene: 1. CDR1 is MNHEY, CDR2 SMNVEV, per germline (reference sequence). The CDR3 runs 15 residues. CDR3 in DNA: TGTGCCAGCAGTTTATCGGGACAGGTTAACTATGGCTACACCTTC. Amino acids: CASSLSGQVNYGYTF.

The chain has TRBV4-3 and TRBJ2-1; 9 nucleotides align to TRBD2. The germline gives CDR1 LGHNA, CDR2 YSLEER. The CDR3 totals 19 residues. V shed 0 bases and J 10 bases; nucleotides not matched to a gene: 19. The CDR3 DNA reads TGCGCCAGCAGCCAAGATCTGGCCCTGGCGGGAGGGCCGGAAGGGGAGCAGTTCTTC. Amino acids: CASSQDLALAGGPEGEQFF.

The chain uses TRBV5-6 and TRBJ1-2, with D unclear. CDR3 size: 14 residues. Germline lookup yields CDR1 SGHDT and CDR2 YYEEEE. Trimming removed 0 bases from V and 3 bases from J, with 9 bases in between. The CDR3 region has the DNA TGTGCCAGCAGCTTGGGGACGGGGTACTATGGCTACACCTTC. Its translation: CASSLGTGYYGYTF.

The V gene is TRBV7-9, the J gene TRBJ2-3; TRBD2 matches 14 bases. Looked up from germline, CDR1 is SEHNR and CDR2 is FQNEAQ (reference sequence). With 5 bases clipped from V and 4 bases from J, the junction kept 5 bases outside the gene matches. This CDR3 has 16 amino acids. The CDR3 DNA reads as TGTGCCAGCAGCCAGGGACTAGCGGGAGCTGCAGATACGCAGTATTTT. Its translation: CASSQGLAGAADTQYF.

The V and J genes are TRBV5-1 and TRBJ2-7; no definite D call. Germline CDR1 SGHRS, CDR2 YFSETQ. This CDR3 spans 14 amino acids. Trimming took off 0 bases at V and 4 bases at J, with 11 bases between the two ends. This CDR3 reads CASSLESTAYEQYF. The CDR3 DNA reads as TGCGCCAGCAGCTTGGAATCTACCGCTTACGAGCAGTACTTC.

The rearrangement links TRBV6-5 to TRBJ2-1; D remains unclear. The CDR3 contains 15 residues. V lost 0 bases and J 9 bases, leaving 15 bases between the germline ends. Germline CDR1 reads MNHEY; CDR2 reads SVGAGI. The CDR3 is CASSYSTFITGEQFF. The DNA for the CDR3 is TGTGCCAGCAGTTACTCGACTTTTATAACGGGTGAGCAGTTCTTC.

V usage is TRBV19 and J usage is TRBJ2-1; 7 nucleotides match TRBD1. Germline V lookup: CDR1 LNHDA, CDR2 SQIVND (reference sequence). This CDR3 spans 14 amino acids. The V gene end was trimmed by 4 bases and the J gene end by 1 base; junction bases not matched to a gene: 1. The CDR3 nucleotides are TGTGCCAGTAGTAGGACAGGTTCCTACAATGAGCAGTTCTTC. Its protein is CASSRTGSYNEQFF.

J is TRBJ2-3 and V is TRBV7-9, with a weak D call TRBD1 (5 bases). The CDR3 runs 14 residues. V was shortened by 1 base and J by 5 bases, with 10 bases between the two germline ends. The germline gives CDR1 SEHNR, CDR2 FQNEAQ (reference sequence). The CDR3 bases are TGTGCCAGCAGCTTAGGCCAGGGCCAAGATACGCAGTATTTT. It is translated as CASSLGQGQDTQYF.

The chain joins TRBV5-1 to TRBJ2-2; maybe TRBD1 (6 bases). The CDR3 is 17 residues long. Trimming left V 2 bases short and J 1 base short, with 15 bases between. Germline V lookup: CDR1 SGHRS, CDR2 YFSETQ. The CDR3 DNA is TGCGCCAGCAGCTTCGCGGCAGACAGGTTGAACACCGGGGAGCTGTTTTTT. This gives the protein CASSFAADRLNTGELFF. Based on the CDR3 plus reference TRBV5-1 and TRBJ2-2, the full variable domain is KAGVTQTPRYLIKTRGQQVTLSCSPISGHRSVSWYQQTPGQGLQFLFEYFSETQRNKGNFPGRFSGRQFSNSRSEMNVSTLELGDSALYLCASSFAADRLNTGELFFGEGSRLTVL.

The rearrangement joins TRBV7-2 to TRBJ2-1; 7 nucleotides line up with TRBD1. The CDR3 is made up of 14 amino acids. V lost 2 bases and J lost 7; bases outside the gene matches: 5. Germline assignment: CDR1 SGHTA and CDR2 FQGNSA. For the CDR3, the DNA is TGTGCCAGCAGCTTAAGTGGGACAGTTAATGAGCAGTTCTTC. It is translated as CASSLSGTVNEQFF. The full variable domain, completed using reference TRBV7-2 and TRBJ2-1, is GAGVSQSPSNKVTEKGKDVELRCDPISGHTALYWYRQSLGQGLEFLIYFQGNSAPDKSGLPSDRFSAERTGGSVSTLTIQRTQQEDSAVYLCASSLSGTVNEQFFGPGTRLTVL.

V and J are TRBV13 and TRBJ2-1; TRBD2 agrees at 11 bases. Germline CDR1 reads PRHDT; CDR2 reads FYEKMQ (reference sequence). V was pared by 2 bases and J by 6 bases, with 6 bases of the junction left unmatched. CDR3 size: 16 residues. CDR3 coding DNA: TGTGCCAGCAGCTTAAACGGTCTAGCGGGAGGCAATGAGCAGTTCTTC. Its protein product is CASSLNGLAGGNEQFF.

The chain links TRBV5-1 to TRBJ2-7; weak D call: TRBD2 (6 bases). CDR3 size: 16 residues. V lost 1 base, J lost 2 bases, and 16 bases lay in between. From germline, CDR1 is SGHRS and CDR2 YFSETQ. The CDR3 here is CASSLTGWRGTYEQYF. The CDR3 DNA sequence: TGCGCCAGCAGCTTGACGGGTTGGCGGGGTACCTACGAGCAGTACTTC.

The rearrangement links TRBV11-2 to TRBJ1-6; a possible D gene is TRBD1 (5 bases). The CDR3 is 15 residues long. Germline V gene sequence: CDR1 SGHAT, CDR2 FQNNGV. Between the trimmed V and J ends, which lost 5 bases and 10 bases, there was a span of 18 bases. In DNA, the CDR3 is TGTGCCAGCAGCCTCGGCGGGGCCCGTAGGTCACCCCTCCACTTT. Protein: CASSLGGARRSPLHF.

The sample holds a few counts of this clone. V gene TRBV7-2 combines with J gene TRBJ2-2; D is possibly TRBD1 (5 bases). CDR1 is SGHTA, CDR2 FQGNSA, per germline. This CDR3 has 17 residues. The V and J ends lost 1 base and 2 bases respectively, with 14 bases between them. The CDR3 DNA reads as TGTGCCAGCAGCTTAGGCCCCCCCGACAGAAACACCGGGGAGCTGTTTTTT. Encoded protein: CASSLGPPDRNTGELFF.

The chain has TRBV5-5 and TRBJ2-7; D is perhaps TRBD1 (5 bases). The CDR3 has 15 amino acids. V was shortened by 4 bases and J by 0 bases, with 14 bases between the two germline ends. Germline lookup yields CDR1 SGHKS and CDR2 YYEKEE (reference sequence). This CDR3 reads CASSGDRPSSYEQYF. The CDR3 DNA is TGTGCCAGCAGCGGTGACAGACCGAGCTCCTACGAGCAGTACTTC.